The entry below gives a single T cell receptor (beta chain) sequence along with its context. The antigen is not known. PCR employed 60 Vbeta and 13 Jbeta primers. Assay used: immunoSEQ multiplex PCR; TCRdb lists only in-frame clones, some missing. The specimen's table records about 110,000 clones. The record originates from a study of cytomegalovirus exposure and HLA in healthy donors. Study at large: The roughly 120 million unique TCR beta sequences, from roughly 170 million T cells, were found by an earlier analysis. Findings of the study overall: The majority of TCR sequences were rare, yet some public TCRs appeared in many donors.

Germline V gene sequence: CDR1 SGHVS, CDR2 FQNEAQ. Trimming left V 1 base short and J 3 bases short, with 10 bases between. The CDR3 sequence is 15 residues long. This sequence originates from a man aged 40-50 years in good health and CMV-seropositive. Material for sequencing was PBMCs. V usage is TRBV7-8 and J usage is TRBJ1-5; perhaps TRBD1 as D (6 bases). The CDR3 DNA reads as TGTGCCAGCAGCTTAGGAGCAGGGGTCAATCAGCCCCAGCATTTT. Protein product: CASSLGAGVNQPQHF.